This T cell receptor beta chain is from a study of blood T cell repertoires in COVID-19. About the study: Samples of COVID-19 (acute and convalescent) were obtained from the United States, Italy and Spain.

This clone was seen more than once but under ten times. Here immunoSEQ multiplex PCR was the method, and the copy in TCRdb shows in-frame clones only, minus some. Seen here are 80,000 or so clones, roughly 82% observed once, and the top ten hold over 9.5%. Germline V CDR1 and CDR2: WNHNN, SYGVQD (reference sequence). V dropped 4 bases and J dropped 5; count of bases not matched to a gene: 13. CDR3 length: 16 amino acids. The source is a man older than 75 with acute or convalescent COVID-19. Sequenced sample: peripheral blood. The J gene is TRBJ2-5, the V gene TRBV10-1; 7 positions match TRBD1. The CDR3 sequence: CASSGDPRQGRETQYF. CDR3 bases: TGCGCCAGCAGTGGAGACCCAAGACAGGGAAGGGAGACCCAGTACTTC.